This record covers a single TCR beta chain. Its target is unknown. The record originates from a study of CD8 T cells in ankylosing spondylitis. CDR1 and CDR2 (germline): SGHAT, FQNNGV. The CDR3 is 14 amino acids. Trimming stripped 3 bases from V and 6 bases from J, with 12 bases between. Overall study findings and caveats: Made up of about eight highly homologous variants, a TCR beta motif appeared characteristic of ankylosing spondylitis blood.

In TCRdb, the 5' RACE reads were re-called with MiXCR into one record per CDR3 protein. The repertoire has under 850,000 distinct CDR3 sequences, under 20% of them found once; the top ten carry over 15%. Specimen: blood, either unsorted or a sorted T cell fraction (not recorded which). This clonotype was obtained from a male donor with ankylosing spondylitis. The chain has TRBV11-2 and TRBJ2-1; possibly TRBD1 for D (7 bases). The CDR3 sequence is CASSFAGQINEQFF. The CDR3 DNA reads as TGTGCCAGCAGCTTCGCGGGACAGATCAATGAGCAGTTCTTC. The entire variable domain, with the rest obtained from reference TRBV11-2 and TRBJ2-1, is as follows: EAGVAQSPRYKIIEKRQSVAFWCNPISGHATLYWYQQILGQGPKLLIQFQNNGVVDDSQLPKDRFSAERLKGVDSTLKIQPAKLEDSAVYLCASSFAGQINEQFFGPGTRLTVL.